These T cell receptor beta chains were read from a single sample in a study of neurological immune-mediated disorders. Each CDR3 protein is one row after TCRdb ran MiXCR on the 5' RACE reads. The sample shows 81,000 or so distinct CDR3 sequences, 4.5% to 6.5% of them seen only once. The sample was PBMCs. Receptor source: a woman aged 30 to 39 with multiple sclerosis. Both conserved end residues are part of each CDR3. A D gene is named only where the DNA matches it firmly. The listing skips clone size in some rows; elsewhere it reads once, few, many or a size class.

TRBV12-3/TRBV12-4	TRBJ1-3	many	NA	TGTGCCAGCAGCCTAGTCGCTGGAAACACCATATATTTT	CASSLVAGNTIYF
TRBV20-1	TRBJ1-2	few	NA	TGCAGTCCTGTAGCAGAGGATGGCTACACCTTC	CSPVAEDGYTF
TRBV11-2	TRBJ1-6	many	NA	TGTGCCAGCAGCTTAGAGGGGGGCCCCAATTCACCCCTCCACTTT	CASSLEGGPNSPLHF
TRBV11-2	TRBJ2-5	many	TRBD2	TGTGCCAGCAGCTTTCTAGCGGGGGCTCCGGAGACCCAGTACTTC	CASSFLAGAPETQYF
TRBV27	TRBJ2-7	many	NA	TGTGCCAGCAGTTTACAGGGAACCTACGAGCAGTACTTC	CASSLQGTYEQYF
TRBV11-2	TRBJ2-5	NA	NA	TGTGCCAGCAGCTTCTGGGGGGAAGAGACCCAGTACTTC	CASSFWGEETQYF
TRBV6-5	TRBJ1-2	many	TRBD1	TGTGCCAGCAGTCCGACAGGGGTTCGGGGCTACACCTTC	CASSPTGVRGYTF
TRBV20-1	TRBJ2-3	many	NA	TGCAGTGCTAGACGCACCCTCACAGATACGCAGTATTTT	CSARRTLTDTQYF
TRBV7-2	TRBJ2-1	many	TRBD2	TGTGCCAGCAGCTTACGGACTAGCGATGAGCAGTTCTTC	CASSLRTSDEQFF
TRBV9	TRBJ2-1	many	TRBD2	TGTGCCAGCAGCGTATCGGGCGGGAGCATCTACAATGAGCAGTTCTTC	CASSVSGGSIYNEQFF
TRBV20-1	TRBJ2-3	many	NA	TGCAGTGCTAGAGGTCAGGGTAGCGGCACAGATACGCAGTATTTT	CSARGQGSGTDTQYF
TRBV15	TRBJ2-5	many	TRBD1	TGTGCCACCAGCAGGCGGACAGGGACGGCAGAGACCCAGTACTTC	CATSRRTGTAETQYF
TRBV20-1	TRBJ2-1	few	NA	TGCAGTGCTAGAGGCCCACGGAGTAGAACCTACAATGAGCAGTTCTTC	CSARGPRSRTYNEQFF